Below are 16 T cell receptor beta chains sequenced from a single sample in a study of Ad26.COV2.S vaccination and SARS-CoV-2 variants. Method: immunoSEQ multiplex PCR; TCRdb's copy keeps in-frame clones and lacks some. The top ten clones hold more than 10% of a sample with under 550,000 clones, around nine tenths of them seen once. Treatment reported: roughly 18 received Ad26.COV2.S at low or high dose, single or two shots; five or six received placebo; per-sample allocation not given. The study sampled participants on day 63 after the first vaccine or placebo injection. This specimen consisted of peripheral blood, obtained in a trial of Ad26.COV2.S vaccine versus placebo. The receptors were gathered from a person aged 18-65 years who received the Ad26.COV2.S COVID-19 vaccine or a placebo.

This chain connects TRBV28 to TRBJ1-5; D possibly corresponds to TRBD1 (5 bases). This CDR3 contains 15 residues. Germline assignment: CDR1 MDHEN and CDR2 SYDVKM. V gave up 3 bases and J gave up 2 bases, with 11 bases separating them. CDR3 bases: TGTGCCAGCAGTTTTAGGGGAAGGGGCAATCAGCCCCAGCATTTT. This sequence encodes CASSFRGRGNQPQHF.

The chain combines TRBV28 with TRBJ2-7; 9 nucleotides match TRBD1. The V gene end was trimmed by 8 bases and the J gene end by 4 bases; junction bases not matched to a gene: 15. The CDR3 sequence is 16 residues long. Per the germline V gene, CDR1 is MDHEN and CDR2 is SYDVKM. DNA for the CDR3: TGTGCCAGCCGTACACCTAATACAGGGGGCGGGTACGAGCAGTACTTC. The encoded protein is CASRTPNTGGGYEQYF. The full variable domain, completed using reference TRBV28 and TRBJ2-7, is DVKVTQSSRYLVKRTGEKVFLECVQDMDHENMFWYRQDPGLGLRLIYFSYDVKMKEKGDIPEGYSVSREKKERFSLILESASTNQTSMYLCASRTPNTGGGYEQYFGPGTRLTVT.

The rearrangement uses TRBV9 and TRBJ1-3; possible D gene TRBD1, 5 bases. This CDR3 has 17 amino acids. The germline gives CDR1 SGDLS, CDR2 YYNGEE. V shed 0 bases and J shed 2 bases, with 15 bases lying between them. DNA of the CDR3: TGTGCCAGCAGCGTAGCTGGAGGGGATTTAGCTGGAAACACCATATATTTT. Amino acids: CASSVAGGDLAGNTIYF.

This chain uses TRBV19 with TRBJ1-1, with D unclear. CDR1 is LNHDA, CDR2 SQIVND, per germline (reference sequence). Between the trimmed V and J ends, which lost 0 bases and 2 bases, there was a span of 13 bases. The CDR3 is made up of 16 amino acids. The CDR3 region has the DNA TGTGCCAGTAGTATAGATCCGGCAGGTAGAAACACTGAAGCTTTCTTT. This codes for CASSIDPAGRNTEAFF.

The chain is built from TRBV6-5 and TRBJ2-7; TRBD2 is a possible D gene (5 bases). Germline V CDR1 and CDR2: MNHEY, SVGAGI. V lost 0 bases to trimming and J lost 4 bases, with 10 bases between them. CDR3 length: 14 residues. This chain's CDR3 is CASSYSGLGYEQYF. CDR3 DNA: TGTGCCAGCAGTTACTCTGGACTCGGATACGAGCAGTACTTC.

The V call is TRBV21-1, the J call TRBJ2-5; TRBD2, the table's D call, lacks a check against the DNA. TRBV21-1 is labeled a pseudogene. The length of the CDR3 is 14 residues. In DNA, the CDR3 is TGTGCCAGCAGCAAATCAGGGAGGGTGAACACCCAGTACTTC. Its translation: CASSKSGRVNTQYF.

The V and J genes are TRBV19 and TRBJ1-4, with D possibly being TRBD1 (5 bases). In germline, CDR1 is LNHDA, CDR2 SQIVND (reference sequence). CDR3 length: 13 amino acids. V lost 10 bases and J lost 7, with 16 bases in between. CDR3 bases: TGTGCCACATCCGTGGGGGGTATTGAAAAACTGTTTTTT. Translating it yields CATSVGGIEKLFF.

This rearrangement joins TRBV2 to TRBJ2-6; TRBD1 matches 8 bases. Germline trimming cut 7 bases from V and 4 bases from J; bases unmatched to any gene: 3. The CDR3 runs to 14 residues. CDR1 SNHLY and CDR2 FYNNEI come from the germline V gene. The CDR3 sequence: CASTGGSGANVLTF. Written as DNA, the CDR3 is TGTGCCAGCACAGGGGGCTCGGGGGCCAACGTCCTGACTTTC.

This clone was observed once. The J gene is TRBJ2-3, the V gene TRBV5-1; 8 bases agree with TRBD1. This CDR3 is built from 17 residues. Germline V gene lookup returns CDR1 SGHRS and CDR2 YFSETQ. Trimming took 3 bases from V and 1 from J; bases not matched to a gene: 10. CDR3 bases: TGCGCCAGCAGCTGGAACGGACAGGGCTGGGGCACAGATACGCAGTATTTT. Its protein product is CASSWNGQGWGTDTQYF.

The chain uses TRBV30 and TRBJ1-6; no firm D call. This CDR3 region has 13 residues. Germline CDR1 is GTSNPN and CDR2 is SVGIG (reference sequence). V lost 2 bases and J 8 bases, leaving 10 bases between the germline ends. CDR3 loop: CAWSRAQDSPLHF. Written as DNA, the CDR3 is TGTGCCTGGAGTAGGGCCCAAGATTCACCCCTCCACTTT.

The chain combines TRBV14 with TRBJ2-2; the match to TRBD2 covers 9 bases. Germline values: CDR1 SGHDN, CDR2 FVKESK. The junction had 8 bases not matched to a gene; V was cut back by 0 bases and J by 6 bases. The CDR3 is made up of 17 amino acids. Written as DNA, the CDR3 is TGTGCCAGCAGCCAAGATCTTGTGCGGGAGGGCTCCGGGGAGCTGTTTTTT. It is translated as CASSQDLVREGSGELFF. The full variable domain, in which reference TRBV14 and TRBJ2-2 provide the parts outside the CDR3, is EAGVTQFPSHSVIEKGQTVTLRCDPISGHDNLYWYRRVMGKEIKFLLHFVKESKQDESGMPNNRFLAERTGGTYSTLKVQPAELEDSGVYFCASSQDLVREGSGELFFGEGSRLTVL.

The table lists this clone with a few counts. The CDR3 reads CASSGQLGELFF. The CDR3 nucleotides read TGTGCCAGCAGCGGACAGCTCGGGGAGCTGTTTTTT. The rearrangement joins TRBV5-6 to TRBJ2-2; TRBD1 is a possible D gene (6 bases). The CDR3 sequence is 12 residues long. V lost 4 bases and J lost 7, with 8 bases in between. Germline V gene sequence: CDR1 SGHDT, CDR2 YYEEEE.

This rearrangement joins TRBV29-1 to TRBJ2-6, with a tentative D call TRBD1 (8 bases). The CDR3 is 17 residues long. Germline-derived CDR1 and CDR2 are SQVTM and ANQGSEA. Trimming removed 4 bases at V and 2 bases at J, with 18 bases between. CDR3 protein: CSVGEGQDAPGANVLTF. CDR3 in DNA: TGCAGCGTTGGGGAGGGACAGGACGCCCCTGGGGCCAACGTCCTGACTTTC.

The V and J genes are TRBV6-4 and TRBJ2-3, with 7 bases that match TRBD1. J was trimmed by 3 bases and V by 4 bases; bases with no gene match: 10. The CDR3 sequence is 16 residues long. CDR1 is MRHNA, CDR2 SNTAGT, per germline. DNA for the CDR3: TGTGCCAGCAGTGTCTCCTGGGCCAGGGGGACAGATACGCAGTATTTT. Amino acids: CASSVSWARGTDTQYF.

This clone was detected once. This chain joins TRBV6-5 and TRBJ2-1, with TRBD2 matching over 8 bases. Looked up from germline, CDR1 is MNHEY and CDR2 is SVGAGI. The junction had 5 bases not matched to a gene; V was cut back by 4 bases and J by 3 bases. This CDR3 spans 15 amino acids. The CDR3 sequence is CASSFGTSGYNEQFF. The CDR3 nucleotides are TGTGCCAGCAGTTTTGGGACTAGTGGCTACAATGAGCAGTTCTTC.

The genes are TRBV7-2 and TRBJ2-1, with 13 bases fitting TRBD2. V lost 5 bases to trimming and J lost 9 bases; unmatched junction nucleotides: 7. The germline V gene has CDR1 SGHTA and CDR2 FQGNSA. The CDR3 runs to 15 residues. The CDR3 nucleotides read TGTGCCAGCAGCCCCCCGGGACTAGCGGGGTCTGAGCAGTTCTTC. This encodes CASSPPGLAGSEQFF.